This T cell receptor beta chain is from a study of radiotherapy plus CTLA-4 blockade in lung cancer. General study points: Radiotherapy plus ipilimumab was followed by expansion in blood of tumor-derived TCR clones.

On this clone itself: Antigen specificity is unknown.

Sequencing used immunoSEQ multiplex PCR; TCRdb keeps in-frame clones, though not all of them. Among 35,000 to 40,000 clones listed, around 86% were seen once. Germline loops: CDR1 MNHNY, CDR2 SVGAGI (reference sequence). The CDR3 covers 14 residues. V was trimmed by 5 bases and J by 2 bases, leaving 10 bases between them. The sample here was peripheral blood, taken from a patient treated with radiotherapy plus ipilimumab. The rearrangement uses TRBV6-6 and TRBJ1-5, with a possible D match to TRBD1 (5 bases). This sequence originates from a human donor with non-small cell lung cancer whose response to radiotherapy plus ipilimumab could not be evaluated. DNA of the CDR3: TGTGCCAGCAGTGGGGGGTCGCGCAATCAGCCCCAGCATTTT. Its protein is CASSGGSRNQPQHF.